The 3 T cell receptor beta chains listed next were all sequenced from one sample in a study of T cells in Graves' hyperthyroidism and ophthalmopathy. Template material for amplifying TCR beta CDR3 regions consisted of RNA transcripts. HTBI primers were the set used in a first-round RT-PCR of the TCR CDR3. MiXCR, run by TCRdb on the multiplex PCR reads, gives a single entry per CDR3 protein. The table lists about 280,000 distinct CDR3 sequences, about 25% of them singletons. What was sequenced was blood. These receptors all stem from a man aged 40-50 years with Graves' hyperthyroidism that later progressed to Graves' ophthalmopathy.

The chain employs TRBV20-1 and TRBJ1-5; no clear D gene. V dropped 5 bases and J dropped 3 bases, with 14 bases sitting between them. This CDR3 region has 14 residues. Germline loops: CDR1 DFQATT, CDR2 SNEGSKA (reference sequence). Here the CDR3 reads CSALPRGTNQPQHF. The CDR3 DNA reads as TGCAGTGCTCTCCCTCGGGGAACCAATCAGCCCCAGCATTTT.

This clonotype was observed at least ten times. The chain carries TRBV5-1 and TRBJ2-1; 11 nucleotides agree with TRBD1. CDR3 length: 15 amino acids. Germline trimming cut 0 bases from V and 6 bases from J; bases unmatched to any gene: 2. Germline V lookup: CDR1 SGHRS, CDR2 YFSETQ. The CDR3 reads CASSLGGTGGNEQFF. DNA for the CDR3: TGCGCCAGCAGCTTGGGGGGGACAGGGGGCAATGAGCAGTTCTTC. Full variable domain (rest looked up from reference TRBV5-1 and TRBJ2-1): KAGVTQTPRYLIKTRGQQVTLSCSPISGHRSVSWYQQTPGQGLQFLFEYFSETQRNKGNFPGRFSGRQFSNSRSEMNVSTLELGDSALYLCASSLGGTGGNEQFFGPGTRLTVL.

There are many counts of this clonotype. The V call is TRBV30, the J call TRBJ1-1; D call uncertain. CDR3 length equals 13 residues. V was clipped by 5 bases and J by 5 bases, with 15 bases between them. Germline V lookup: CDR1 GTSNPN, CDR2 SVGIG (reference sequence). The CDR3 DNA reads TGTGCCTGGGCCGCAGAAGGGTGGACTGAAGCTTTCTTT. It yields the protein CAWAAEGWTEAFF.